These T cell receptor beta chains were read from a single sample in a study of blood T cell repertoires in COVID-19. Sequenced by immunoSEQ multiplex PCR; TCRdb stores in-frame clones only, minus some. This sample has fewer than 450,000 clones, with less than 95% found just once. The sample consisted of PBMCs or T cells enriched from blood (not recorded which). The receptors were sampled from a man in his late teens or twenties who had recovered from COVID-19. CDR3s include the opening cysteine and the closing phenylalanine or tryptophan. The order of the fields is V gene, J gene, D gene, clone size, CDR3 DNA, CDR3 protein. D genes are given only for firm matches. A row's size may be missing; if present it is once, few, many or a size class.

v_call: TRBV28; j_call: TRBJ2-1; d_call: -; clone_size: -; cdr3_nt: TGTGCCAGCAGTTTCCCATACAATGAGCAGTTCTTC; cdr3_aa: CASSFPYNEQFF
v_call: TRBV12-5; j_call: TRBJ1-5; d_call: TRBD1; clone_size: -; cdr3_nt: TGTGCTAGTGGTTTGGTATGGGGACAGGGGGTGACGAATCAGCCCCAGCATTTT; cdr3_aa: CASGLVWGQGVTNQPQHF
v_call: TRBV27; j_call: TRBJ1-2; d_call: -; clone_size: -; cdr3_nt: TGTGCCAGCACCCCAGAGGGGGTTCGGTATGGCTACACCTTC; cdr3_aa: CASTPEGVRYGYTF
v_call: TRBV19; j_call: TRBJ1-1; d_call: -; clone_size: -; cdr3_nt: TGTGCCAGTAGTATAGGGGGGGGAAACACTGAAGCTTTCTTT; cdr3_aa: CASSIGGGNTEAFF
v_call: TRBV6-4; j_call: TRBJ2-1; d_call: TRBD2; clone_size: -; cdr3_nt: TGTGCCAGCAGTGAAAGGACTAGAGGGTACAATGAGCAGTTCTTC; cdr3_aa: CASSERTRGYNEQFF
v_call: TRBV5-1; j_call: TRBJ1-2; d_call: TRBD1; clone_size: few; cdr3_nt: TGCGCCAGCAGCCTTCAACGGACAGGGGGGAACTATGGCTACACCTTC; cdr3_aa: CASSLQRTGGNYGYTF
v_call: TRBV3-1/TRBV3-2; j_call: TRBJ2-3; d_call: TRBD2; clone_size: -; cdr3_nt: TGTGCCAGCAGCCAAGGATACGTCCTAGCGGGAGTGTCGGATACGCAGTATTTT; cdr3_aa: CASSQGYVLAGVSDTQYF
v_call: TRBV14; j_call: TRBJ1-1; d_call: -; clone_size: -; cdr3_nt: TGTGCCAGCAGCCGACAGGAGAACACTGAAGCTTTCTTT; cdr3_aa: CASSRQENTEAFF
v_call: TRBV15; j_call: TRBJ2-3; d_call: -; clone_size: -; cdr3_nt: TGTGCCACGGGACTGAGCACAGATACGCAGTATTTT; cdr3_aa: CATGLSTDTQYF
v_call: TRBV5-1; j_call: TRBJ1-2; d_call: TRBD1; clone_size: few; cdr3_nt: TGCGCCAGCAGCTTACCAGGGGGCCAGGGCTACACCTTC; cdr3_aa: CASSLPGGQGYTF
v_call: TRBV2; j_call: TRBJ1-1; d_call: -; clone_size: -; cdr3_nt: TGTGCCAGCAGTGAATTAGTTTCGCGAGGGACTGAAGCTTTCTTT; cdr3_aa: CASSELVSRGTEAFF
v_call: TRBV2; j_call: TRBJ2-3; d_call: -; clone_size: -; cdr3_nt: TGTGCCAGCAGTGGAGGATTAGCGTCGGATACGCAGTATTTT; cdr3_aa: CASSGGLASDTQYF
v_call: TRBV5-1; j_call: TRBJ2-7; d_call: TRBD1; clone_size: once; cdr3_nt: TGCGCCAGCAGCTCGGACAGGCTCTACGAGCAGTACTTC; cdr3_aa: CASSSDRLYEQYF
v_call: TRBV7-2; j_call: TRBJ1-5; d_call: -; clone_size: -; cdr3_nt: TGTGCCAGCAGCCTGGACAATAGCAATCAGCCCCAGCATTTT; cdr3_aa: CASSLDNSNQPQHF
v_call: TRBV11-2; j_call: TRBJ1-4; d_call: -; clone_size: -; cdr3_nt: TGTGCCAGCAGCTTAAGTTTCGGGAATGAAAAACTGTTTTTT; cdr3_aa: CASSLSFGNEKLFF
v_call: TRBV7-6; j_call: TRBJ1-1; d_call: -; clone_size: -; cdr3_nt: TGTGCCAGCAGTCCTTTTGTAAGGCAGGGAGGATCCACTGAAGCTTTCTTT; cdr3_aa: CASSPFVRQGGSTEAFF
v_call: TRBV3-1/TRBV3-2; j_call: TRBJ1-3; d_call: -; clone_size: -; cdr3_nt: TGTGCCAGCAGCCAACCTACAGGTCGCTCTGGAAACACCATATATTTT; cdr3_aa: CASSQPTGRSGNTIYF
v_call: TRBV18; j_call: TRBJ2-4; d_call: -; clone_size: -; cdr3_nt: TGTGCCAGCTCACTCTCCGTAATCGGGGACATTCAGTACTTC; cdr3_aa: CASSLSVIGDIQYF
v_call: TRBV28; j_call: TRBJ1-5; d_call: -; clone_size: -; cdr3_nt: TGTGCCAGCCGTGGGTCGTCGGGACAGCCCCAGCATTTT; cdr3_aa: CASRGSSGQPQHF
v_call: TRBV28; j_call: TRBJ1-5; d_call: -; clone_size: -; cdr3_nt: TGTGCCAGCACCCTACAGGCTCAGCCCCAGCATTTT; cdr3_aa: CASTLQAQPQHF
v_call: TRBV2; j_call: TRBJ1-1; d_call: -; clone_size: -; cdr3_nt: TGTGCCAGCAGGCAACAGGGAGAACTCGCTGAAGCTTTCTTT; cdr3_aa: CASRQQGELAEAFF
v_call: TRBV6-5; j_call: TRBJ2-1; d_call: TRBD2; clone_size: -; cdr3_nt: TGTGCTTCGGGACTAGCGGGAGGGCCCTACAATGAGCAGTTCTTC; cdr3_aa: CASGLAGGPYNEQFF
v_call: TRBV29-1; j_call: TRBJ2-5; d_call: -; clone_size: -; cdr3_nt: TGCAGCGTTGCGGGTGGAGGAGAGACCCAGTACTTC; cdr3_aa: CSVAGGGETQYF
v_call: TRBV6-1; j_call: TRBJ1-2; d_call: -; clone_size: -; cdr3_nt: TGTGCCAGCAGTGAACGGTCGGTGGGCTACACCTTC; cdr3_aa: CASSERSVGYTF
v_call: TRBV5-6; j_call: TRBJ1-4; d_call: -; clone_size: -; cdr3_nt: TGTGCCAGCAGCTTCTACGACAGGAATGAAAAACTGTTTTTT; cdr3_aa: CASSFYDRNEKLFF
v_call: TRBV4-2; j_call: TRBJ2-3; d_call: TRBD2; clone_size: once; cdr3_nt: TGTGCCAGCAGCCAAGGTGAGACTAGCCCTTATTTT; cdr3_aa: CASSQGETSPYF
v_call: TRBV11-3; j_call: TRBJ2-7; d_call: TRBD1; clone_size: -; cdr3_nt: TGTGCCAGCAGCTTGGGGACAGGGGGCAACGAGCAGTACTTC; cdr3_aa: CASSLGTGGNEQYF
v_call: TRBV21-1; j_call: TRBJ1-4; d_call: -; clone_size: -; cdr3_nt: TGTGCCAGCAGCGGACAGCCAGCAACTAATGAAAAACTGTTTTTT; cdr3_aa: CASSGQPATNEKLFF
v_call: TRBV10-3; j_call: TRBJ1-1; d_call: TRBD1; clone_size: -; cdr3_nt: TGTGCCATCAGTGAGAGGGCAGGGGGTTCGAACACTGAAGCTTTCTTT; cdr3_aa: CAISERAGGSNTEAFF
v_call: TRBV9; j_call: TRBJ1-1; d_call: TRBD1; clone_size: -; cdr3_nt: TGTGCCAGCAGCCCTACGGGACAGACAATGAACACTGAAGCTTTCTTT; cdr3_aa: CASSPTGQTMNTEAFF
v_call: TRBV3-1/TRBV3-2; j_call: TRBJ1-6; d_call: -; clone_size: -; cdr3_nt: TGTGCCAGCAGCCTATATGACAGAAATTCACCCCTCCACTTT; cdr3_aa: CASSLYDRNSPLHF
v_call: TRBV4-1; j_call: TRBJ2-7; d_call: -; clone_size: -; cdr3_nt: TGCGCCAGCAGCCAAGAAAGGCAGGTACCGGGGGAGCAGTACTTC; cdr3_aa: CASSQERQVPGEQYF
v_call: TRBV2; j_call: TRBJ1-2; d_call: TRBD1; clone_size: -; cdr3_nt: TGTGCCAGCACTAGGGACAGATCAAACTATGGCTACACCTTC; cdr3_aa: CASTRDRSNYGYTF
v_call: TRBV19; j_call: TRBJ1-3; d_call: -; clone_size: -; cdr3_nt: TGTGCCAGTAGAACCCGACAGATTAGCTCTGGAAACACCATATATTTT; cdr3_aa: CASRTRQISSGNTIYF
v_call: TRBV27; j_call: TRBJ2-3; d_call: -; clone_size: -; cdr3_nt: TGTGCCAGCAGCCGCAATCAACCTTGGGGGGGCACAGATACGCAGTATTTT; cdr3_aa: CASSRNQPWGGTDTQYF
v_call: TRBV12-5; j_call: TRBJ1-5; d_call: TRBD1; clone_size: -; cdr3_nt: TGTGCTAGTGGTTTGGCTCTAGACAGGGCGGATCAGCCCCAGCATTTT; cdr3_aa: CASGLALDRADQPQHF
v_call: TRBV9; j_call: TRBJ2-5; d_call: TRBD2; clone_size: -; cdr3_nt: TGTGCCAGCAGCGTAGGTCTAGCGGGGCTCCAAGAGACCCAGTACTTC; cdr3_aa: CASSVGLAGLQETQYF
v_call: TRBV19; j_call: TRBJ1-5; d_call: TRBD1; clone_size: -; cdr3_nt: TGTGCCAGTAGGATCACAGGAGGACAGGGGGAGCAGCCCCAGCATTTT; cdr3_aa: CASRITGGQGEQPQHF
v_call: TRBV7-2; j_call: TRBJ2-3; d_call: TRBD2; clone_size: -; cdr3_nt: TGTGCCAGCAGCTTAGACCCGGGAGGAGCAGCAGATACGCAGTATTTT; cdr3_aa: CASSLDPGGAADTQYF
v_call: TRBV4-1; j_call: TRBJ1-2; d_call: TRBD1; clone_size: -; cdr3_nt: TGCGCCAGCAGCCAAGAAGACAGGGACTATGGCTACACCTTC; cdr3_aa: CASSQEDRDYGYTF
v_call: TRBV19; j_call: TRBJ2-1; d_call: TRBD2; clone_size: -; cdr3_nt: TGTGCCAGTAGTATGGCGGGAGGGAGCAATGAGCAGTTCTTC; cdr3_aa: CASSMAGGSNEQFF
v_call: TRBV5-8; j_call: TRBJ1-5; d_call: -; clone_size: -; cdr3_nt: TGTGCCAGCAGCCCGGGCCATCAGGGTCAGCCCCAGCATTTT; cdr3_aa: CASSPGHQGQPQHF
v_call: TRBV5-4; j_call: TRBJ2-2; d_call: TRBD2; clone_size: -; cdr3_nt: TGTGCCAGCAGCTCATACCTAGCGGGGGGGAGCACCGGGGAGCTGTTTTTT; cdr3_aa: CASSSYLAGGSTGELFF
v_call: TRBV7-9; j_call: TRBJ2-3; d_call: TRBD2; clone_size: -; cdr3_nt: TGTGCCAGCAGCATACTAATACTAGCGGAGGCAGATACGCAGTATTTT; cdr3_aa: CASSILILAEADTQYF
v_call: TRBV19; j_call: TRBJ1-2; d_call: TRBD1; clone_size: -; cdr3_nt: TGTGCCAGTAGTCTACCGGGACAGGGAAACTATGGCTACACCTTC; cdr3_aa: CASSLPGQGNYGYTF
v_call: TRBV9; j_call: TRBJ2-5; d_call: -; clone_size: -; cdr3_nt: TGTGCCAGCAGCCTTGACTGGAAAGAGACCCAGTACTTC; cdr3_aa: CASSLDWKETQYF
v_call: TRBV30; j_call: TRBJ1-5; d_call: -; clone_size: -; cdr3_nt: TGTGCCTGGGATTCTCAGGGCGGTGGCAATCAGCCCCAGCATTTT; cdr3_aa: CAWDSQGGGNQPQHF